What follows are 5 T cell receptor beta chains derived from one specimen sequenced in a study of post-analysis software for immune sequencing data (dated by TCRdb to the mid-2010s). The study at large found these results: Significantly higher frequencies in patients than in controls were found for about 5 TRBV segments, including TRBV5-6, TRBV5-1 and TRBV20-1.

What these receptors recognize is not known. Libraries were built with PCR. The sample was run on an Illumina HiSeq 2500. Unique molecular identifiers were incorporated into TCR beta cDNA libraries to reduce PCR and sequencing biases. TCRdb redid the processing of the public reads, applying fastp at Q25 and MiXCR, and retained in-frame beta chains. CDR3 protein duplicates are merged, each entry listing the most common genes and DNA. The sample contains about 500,000 distinct CDR3 sequences, less than 45% of them found a single time. The leading ten clones occupy 9.5% to 13% of the sample. Source material: blood. The receptors derive from a girl under 18 with multiple sclerosis.

This clonotype was found a few times. The chain employs TRBV12-3 or TRBV12-4 and TRBJ2-7, with TRBD2 as a possible D gene (6 bases). The J call may be in error: the DNA end matches TRBJ2-5 better. The CDR3 totals 13 residues. CDR3 region: CASSGVRGSTQYF. CDR3 nucleotides: TGTGCCAGCAGTGGGGTACGGGGGTCGACCCAGTACTTC.

The chain joins TRBV20-1 to TRBJ2-7, with TRBD1 identical over 10 bases. V lost 4 bases and J lost 2; bases outside the gene matches: 5. Germline CDR1 is DFQATT and CDR2 is SNEGSKA (reference sequence). This CDR3 region has 14 residues. DNA for the CDR3: TGCAGTGCTAATCCGGGACAGGGGACCTACGAGCAGTACTTC. It specifies CSANPGQGTYEQYF.

This clonotype turned up a few times. The chain employs TRBV14 and TRBJ2-3, with TRBD2 matching 11 bases. This CDR3 is 15 amino acids long. Germline V gene data show CDR1 as SGHDN and CDR2 as FVKESK. V trimming: 2 bases; J trimming: 4 bases; junction bases outside the gene matches: 2. The DNA of the CDR3 is TGTGCCAGCAGCCAAAGACTAGCGGGGTCAGATACGCAGTATTTT. Protein sequence: CASSQRLAGSDTQYF.

In regard to this clonotype: The conserved closing phenylalanine or tryptophan is absent in this CDR3, likely reflecting a read error. The chain links TRBV12-3 or TRBV12-4 to TRBJ2-5; D call uncertain. Judging by the DNA end, TRBJ2-7 fits better; the J call may be wrong. CDR3 length: 13 residues. The CDR3 is CASSLKGTHEQYS. The CDR3 bases are TGTGCCAGCAGTTTAAAGGGTACCCACGAGCAGTACTCC.

This sequence joins TRBV7-3 and TRBJ2-3; D is perhaps TRBD2 (6 bases). Germline V gene sequence: CDR1 SGHTA, CDR2 FQGTGA. V was clipped by 3 bases and J by 14 bases, with 18 bases between them. The CDR3 sequence is 13 residues long. CDR3 region: CASSFSRESRRYF. In DNA form, the CDR3 reads TGTGCCAGCAGCTTTTCACGGGAGAGCCGTCGGTATTTT.